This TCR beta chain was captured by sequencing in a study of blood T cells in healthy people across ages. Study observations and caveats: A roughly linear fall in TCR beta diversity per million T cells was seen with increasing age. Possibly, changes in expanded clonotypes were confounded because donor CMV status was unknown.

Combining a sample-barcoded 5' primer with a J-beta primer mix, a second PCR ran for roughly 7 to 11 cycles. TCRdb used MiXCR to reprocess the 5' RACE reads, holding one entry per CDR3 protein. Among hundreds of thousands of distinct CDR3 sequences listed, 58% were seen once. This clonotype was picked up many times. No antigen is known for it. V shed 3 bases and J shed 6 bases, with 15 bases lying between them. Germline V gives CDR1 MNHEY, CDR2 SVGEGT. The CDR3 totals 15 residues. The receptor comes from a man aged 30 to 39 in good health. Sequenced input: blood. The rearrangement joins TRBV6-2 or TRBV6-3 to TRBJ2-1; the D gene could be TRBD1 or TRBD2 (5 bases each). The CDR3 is CASSYWGRGPNEQFF. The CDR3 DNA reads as TGTGCCAGCAGTTATTGGGGCCGGGGTCCCAATGAGCAGTTCTTC.